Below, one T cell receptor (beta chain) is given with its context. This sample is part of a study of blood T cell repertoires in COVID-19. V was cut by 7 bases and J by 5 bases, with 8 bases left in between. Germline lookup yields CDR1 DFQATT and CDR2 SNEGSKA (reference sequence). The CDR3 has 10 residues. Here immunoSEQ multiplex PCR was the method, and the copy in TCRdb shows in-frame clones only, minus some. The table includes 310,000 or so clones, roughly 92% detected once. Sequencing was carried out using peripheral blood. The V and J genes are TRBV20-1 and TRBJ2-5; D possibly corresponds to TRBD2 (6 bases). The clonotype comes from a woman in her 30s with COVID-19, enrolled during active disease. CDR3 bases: TGCAGTGGGAGGGTCGAGACCCAGTACTTC. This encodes CSGRVETQYF.